The source of this TCR beta chain is a study of blood T cell repertoires in COVID-19. Study context: Some COVID-19 samples were acute and others convalescent; all came from the United States, Italy and Spain. PBMCs, B-cell-depleted T cells, or T cells were the source of the cDNA or gDNA that made up the material.

The CDR3 consists of 16 residues. V was trimmed by 3 bases and J by 5 bases, leaving 19 bases between them. Per the germline V gene, CDR1 is MNHEY and CDR2 is SMNVEV (reference sequence). Original processing notes: Researchers report that nucleated cell counts were estimated from reference gene primer amplification. Produced via immunoSEQ multiplex PCR; TCRdb's table is partial and in-frame only. That table is the source of V, J and clone size, and D and trimming were worked out from the DNA. The repertoire holds a few hundred thousand clones, with about 90% as singletons. Seattle-derived patients entered the study during active infection and were followed longitudinally.

The clonotype comes from a woman in her 30s with COVID-19, enrolled during active disease. The V call is TRBV27, the J call TRBJ1-1; D perhaps matches TRBD1 (6 bases). Input material: peripheral blood. The CDR3 nucleotides read TGTGCCAGCAGTTTGGCGGGGGCCTTGGGCGTAACTGAAGCTTTCTTT. This sequence encodes CASSLAGALGVTEAFF.